Listed below are T cell receptor beta chains from one sample, sequenced in a study of blood T cell repertoires in COVID-19. TCRdb keeps only in-frame clones here, not all; method: immunoSEQ multiplex PCR. Of 150,000 to 200,000 clones listed, about four fifths are singletons. Specimen: peripheral blood. These receptors originate from a middle-aged woman with COVID-19, enrolled during active disease. CDR3s include the opening cysteine and the closing phenylalanine or tryptophan. Each record gives: CDR3 protein, CDR3 DNA, D gene, J gene, V gene, clone size. A D gene is named only where the DNA matches it firmly. Expanded clones get a size class; other rows say once, few or many, or leave the size out.

CASSQDGRTNEQFF	TGTGCCAGCAGCCAAGACGGGAGGACCAATGAGCAGTTCTTC	TRBD2	TRBJ2-1	TRBV3-1/TRBV3-2	-
CASSPRGSPGNSPLHF	TGTGCCAGCAGCCCACGGGGGAGCCCGGGTAATTCACCCCTCCACTTT	-	TRBJ1-6	TRBV9	-
CASSLPGTGVYEQYF	TGTGCCAGCAGCTTGCCCGGGACAGGGGTTTACGAGCAGTACTTC	TRBD1	TRBJ2-7	TRBV5-4	-
CASSLGWGQGNTEAFF	TGCGCCAGCAGCTTGGGTTGGGGGCAGGGGAACACTGAAGCTTTCTTT	-	TRBJ1-1	TRBV5-1	-
CASSLSVGEYQETQYF	TGTGCCAGCAGCTTAAGCGTCGGGGAGTACCAAGAGACCCAGTACTTC	-	TRBJ2-5	TRBV7-6	-
CASSISGQGMQYF	TGTGCCAGTAGTATTTCGGGACAGGGCATGCAGTACTTC	TRBD1	TRBJ2-7	TRBV19	-
CSVRQGDTQYF	TGCAGCGTAAGACAGGGTGATACGCAGTATTTT	TRBD1	TRBJ2-3	TRBV29-1	-
CASSDGGLNTEAFF	TGTGCCAGCTCGGATGGGGGGTTGAACACTGAAGCTTTCTTT	-	TRBJ1-1	TRBV18	-
CASSQGQGATTEAFF	TGCGCCAGCAGCCAAGGACAGGGGGCGACCACTGAAGCTTTCTTT	TRBD1	TRBJ1-1	TRBV5-1	-
CASSLGFEGQPQHF	TGTGCCAGCAGCTTAGGTTTCGAGGGACAGCCCCAGCATTTT	-	TRBJ1-5	TRBV11-2	-
CASSLGTTGAQYF	TGTGCCAGCAGCCTCGGGACTACGGGGGCCCAGTACTTC	TRBD2	TRBJ2-5	TRBV3-1/TRBV3-2	-
CATSRGRGAGNEQFF	TGTGCCACCAGCAGGGGCAGGGGGGCAGGAAATGAGCAGTTCTTC	-	TRBJ2-1	TRBV15	-
CASSLGDSPSF	TGTGCCAGCAGCTTAGGGGACAGTCCCTCGTTT	TRBD1	TRBJ2-3	TRBV7-9	-
CASSLGLAGGAFSTDTQYF	TGTGCCAGCAGCTTAGGGCTAGCGGGAGGCGCCTTCAGCACAGATACGCAGTATTTT	TRBD2	TRBJ2-3	TRBV7-9	-
CASSIRINQPQHF	TGTGCCAGTAGTATCAGGATCAATCAGCCCCAGCATTTT	-	TRBJ1-5	TRBV19	-
CASSWGDTGELFF	TGTGCCAGTAGTTGGGGCGACACCGGGGAGCTGTTTTTT	-	TRBJ2-2	TRBV19	-
CASRGRVVNDQPQHF	TGCGCCAGCAGGGGGAGGGTGGTGAACGATCAGCCCCAGCATTTT	-	TRBJ1-5	TRBV4-1	-
CASSLGTGTDTQYF	TGCGCCAGCAGCTTGGGGACAGGGACCGATACGCAGTATTTT	TRBD1	TRBJ2-3	TRBV5-1	-
CASSQNGLDNQPQHF	TGCGCCAGCAGCCAAAACGGACTCGACAATCAGCCCCAGCATTTT	-	TRBJ1-5	TRBV4-1	few
CASSLSGGNNEQFF	TGTGCCAGCAGCTTATCGGGGGGGAACAATGAGCAGTTCTTC	TRBD2	TRBJ2-1	TRBV7-3	-
CASSLSRAGGYSNQPQHF	TGTGCCAGCAGTTTATCCAGGGCTGGAGGGTATAGCAATCAGCCCCAGCATTTT	-	TRBJ1-5	TRBV27	few
CASSIPGGSNTGELFF	TGTGCCAGCAGCATACCAGGGGGCTCGAACACCGGGGAGCTGTTTTTT	TRBD1	TRBJ2-2	TRBV7-8	-
CASSSSGTAEQFF	TGTGCCAGCAGCTCATCCGGGACAGCGGAGCAGTTCTTC	TRBD1	TRBJ2-1	TRBV7-9	few
CASSLLGGMNTEAFF	TGTGCCAGCAGTTTACTCGGGGGTATGAACACTGAAGCTTTCTTT	-	TRBJ1-1	TRBV27	-
CASSPLGRWTITDTQYF	TGTGCCAGCAGTCCCCTGGGGCGGTGGACCATCACAGATACGCAGTATTTT	-	TRBJ2-3	TRBV28	-
CASSEAAGTGVSNQPQHF	TGTGCCAGCAGTGAAGCCGCCGGGACAGGGGTTAGCAATCAGCCCCAGCATTTT	TRBD1	TRBJ1-5	TRBV6-1	-